Sequencing of this T cell receptor beta chain was carried out in a study of hypomethylating agent response in myelodysplastic syndrome. The assay was immunoSEQ multiplex PCR, and TCRdb's table has in-frame clones only and misses some. The sample consists of about 5,700 clones, over 65% of them appearing once. This clone was found once. This TCR was sampled from a human donor with myelodysplastic syndrome. This specimen consisted of bone marrow, obtained before or after starting hypomethylating agent treatment for myelodysplastic syndrome (not recorded which).

The CDR3 sequence is CASSLQGDGQPQHF. CDR3 in DNA: TGCGCCAGCAGCTTGCAAGGGGACGGTCAGCCCCAGCATTTT. This chain links TRBV5-1 with TRBJ1-5, with D possibly being TRBD1 (5 bases). CDR3 length: 14 amino acids. The V end was cut by 1 base, the J end by 6 bases, with 11 bases between. CDR1 is SGHRS and CDR2 is YFSETQ in the germline V gene. Using reference TRBV5-1 and TRBJ1-5 for the parts outside the CDR3, the full variable domain is KAGVTQTPRYLIKTRGQQVTLSCSPISGHRSVSWYQQTPGQGLQFLFEYFSETQRNKGNFPGRFSGRQFSNSRSEMNVSTLELGDSALYLCASSLQGDGQPQHFGDGTRLSIL.